Below are 18 T cell receptor beta chains sequenced from a single sample in a study of cytomegalovirus exposure and HLA in healthy donors. Primers: 60 Vbeta forward and 13 Jbeta reverse. Libraries were prepared by immunoSEQ multiplex PCR; TCRdb keeps only in-frame clonotypes and omits some of them. The sample lists about 150,000 clones, approximately 80% occurring once. Sequenced material: PBMCs. The receptor set was obtained from a male donor in good health and CMV-seronegative.

This clone has just one count. The CDR3 sequence is CASRQGRNAGELFF. CDR3 bases: TGTGCCAGTCGCCAGGGGCGCAACGCCGGGGAGCTGTTTTTT. The chain has TRBV19 and TRBJ2-2, with a possible D match to TRBD1 (6 bases). Germline V gene sequence: CDR1 LNHDA, CDR2 SQIVND (reference sequence). Trimming stripped 8 bases from V and 6 bases from J, with 16 bases between. The CDR3 covers 14 residues.

The chain uses TRBV27 and TRBJ2-1, with 8 bases that match TRBD2. CDR1 and CDR2 from the germline V gene are MNHEY and SMNVEV (reference sequence). The CDR3 consists of 15 residues. V lost 4 bases, J lost 5 bases, and 7 bases stayed unmatched. The CDR3 DNA follows: TGTGCCAGCAGTTCGCGGGGGGCCGGGGACAATGAGCAGTTCTTC. Its protein is CASSSRGAGDNEQFF.

The rearrangement links TRBV6-1 to TRBJ1-2; 8 bases match TRBD1. Germline CDR1 reads MNHNS; CDR2 reads SASEGT. CDR3 size: 13 residues. With 4 bases clipped from V and 6 bases from J, the junction kept 4 bases outside the gene matches. The CDR3 here is CASSGTGRDGYTF. The CDR3 DNA is TGTGCCAGCAGTGGGACAGGGAGGGATGGCTACACCTTC.

This rearrangement joins TRBV29-1 to TRBJ2-4; D is possibly TRBD1 (7 bases). Germline values: CDR1 SQVTM, CDR2 ANQGSEA. V dropped 1 base and J dropped 6 bases, with 13 bases sitting between them. The CDR3 is made up of 14 amino acids. The DNA for the CDR3 is TGCAGCGTTGAAGGGGGCCAGGGGGGAAACATTCAGTACTTC. As protein: CSVEGGQGGNIQYF.

This clone was recorded once. This chain joins TRBV7-9 and TRBJ1-2; 8 nucleotides match TRBD1. The CDR3 consists of 14 residues. V lost 5 bases to trimming and J lost 5 bases; unmatched junction nucleotides: 7. Germline V gives CDR1 SEHNR, CDR2 FQNEAQ (reference sequence). Here the CDR3 DNA reads TGTGCCAGCAGCCCAGGGGGCGGCTCATATGGCTACACCTTC. It yields the protein CASSPGGGSYGYTF.

The chain links TRBV15 to TRBJ1-2; tentatively, D is TRBD1 (5 bases). The germline gives CDR1 LNHNV, CDR2 YYDKDF (reference sequence). The CDR3 extends over 13 amino acids. The germline V and J ends were trimmed by 1 base and 2 bases, with 5 bases remaining between them. The CDR3 coding sequence is TGTGCCACCAGCAGAGGGACAAACTATGGCTACACCTTC. It codes for CATSRGTNYGYTF.

The CDR3 loop is CASRSGGADRTDTQYF. The CDR3 coding sequence is TGCGCCAGCAGAAGCGGGGGGGCGGACCGCACAGATACGCAGTATTTT. The chain uses TRBV5-1 and TRBJ2-3; 10 bases agree with TRBD2. CDR1 SGHRS and CDR2 YFSETQ come from the germline V gene. This CDR3 region has 16 residues. The junction had 7 bases not matched to a gene; V was cut back by 5 bases and J by 1 base.

In its sample, this clone was seen a few times. This chain connects TRBV11-2 to TRBJ2-7; 10 nucleotides align to TRBD1. This CDR3 contains 18 residues. CDR1 and CDR2 (germline): SGHAT, FQNNGV. V was pared by 2 bases and J by 4 bases, with 14 bases of the junction left unmatched. The CDR3 nucleotides read TGTGCCAGCAGCTTAAAGGAGGGTACGACAGGGGGCTCTTACGAGCAGTACTTC. It is translated as CASSLKEGTTGGSYEQYF. Full variable domain (outside the CDR3, taken from reference TRBV11-2 and TRBJ2-7): EAGVAQSPRYKIIEKRQSVAFWCNPISGHATLYWYQQILGQGPKLLIQFQNNGVVDDSQLPKDRFSAERLKGVDSTLKIQPAKLEDSAVYLCASSLKEGTTGGSYEQYFGPGTRLTVT.

This clone has only a few counts. This rearrangement joins TRBV11-2 to TRBJ2-3; 12 bases map to TRBD2. V dropped 4 bases and J dropped 9; count of bases not matched to a gene: 14. CDR3 size: 17 residues. Germline loops: CDR1 SGHAT, CDR2 FQNNGV. CDR3 loop: CASSSPRTSGTGRTQYF. The CDR3 region has the DNA TGTGCCAGCAGCTCCCCAAGGACTAGCGGGACCGGTAGGACGCAGTATTTT.

The chain employs TRBV7-2 and TRBJ2-5; tentative D call: TRBD1 (5 bases). Germline V gives CDR1 SGHTA, CDR2 FQGNSA. CDR3 size: 14 residues. Trimming left V 0 bases short and J 5 bases short, with 10 bases between. Here the CDR3 reads CASSLAGPRETQYF. The CDR3 nucleotides are TGTGCCAGCAGCTTAGCGGGGCCGCGGGAGACCCAGTACTTC.

The V call is TRBV28, the J call TRBJ2-1; weak D call: TRBD1 (6 bases). CDR1 and CDR2 (germline): MDHEN, SYDVKM. Trimming took 11 bases from V and 4 from J, leaving 12 bases between them. The CDR3 runs 12 residues. The CDR3 here is CASRTVYNEQFF. The CDR3 DNA reads as TGTGCCTCTCGGACAGTTTACAATGAGCAGTTCTTC.

In its sample, this clone was seen once. J is TRBJ2-2 and V is TRBV19; 12 bases map to TRBD2. Germline V gene lookup returns CDR1 LNHDA and CDR2 SQIVND (reference sequence). V shed 3 bases, J shed 6 bases, and the junction held 5 bases outside the gene matches. The CDR3 is 16 residues long. In DNA form, the CDR3 reads TGTGCCAGTAGTATTAGGACTAGCGGGATGGCCGGGGAGCTGTTTTTT. Its translation is CASSIRTSGMAGELFF. The whole variable domain, remainder taken from reference TRBV19 and TRBJ2-2, is DGGITQSPKYLFRKEGQNVTLSCEQNLNHDAMYWYRQDPGQGLRLIYYSQIVNDFQKGDIAEGYSVSREKKESFPLTVTSAQKNPTAFYLCASSIRTSGMAGELFFGEGSRLTVL.

The chain recombines TRBV2 with TRBJ2-1; 7 nucleotides align to TRBD1. V shed 6 bases, J shed 4 bases, and the junction held 6 bases outside the gene matches. This CDR3 has 14 residues. CDR1 is SNHLY and CDR2 is FYNNEI in the germline V gene. The CDR3 region is CASRQGDLYNEQFF. Here the CDR3 DNA reads TGTGCCAGCAGGCAGGGGGACCTTTACAATGAGCAGTTCTTC.

The chain carries TRBV19 and TRBJ2-7; TRBD1 matches 9 bases. The CDR3 consists of 14 residues. Germline values: CDR1 LNHDA, CDR2 SQIVND (reference sequence). Trimming removed 4 bases from V and 4 bases from J; junction bases left unmatched: 5. CDR3 region: CASSTGTGRYEQYF. The CDR3 nucleotides are TGTGCCAGTAGTACCGGGACAGGGAGGTACGAGCAGTACTTC.

This chain links TRBV7-3 with TRBJ2-2; possible D gene TRBD2, 7 bases. Germline CDR1 and CDR2: SGHTA and FQGTGA. Trimming left V 2 bases short and J 3 bases short, with 10 bases between. This CDR3 is 15 amino acids long. Here the CDR3 DNA reads TGTGCCAGCAGCTTAGGCGGGGGCTACACCGGGGAGCTGTTTTTT. Its translation: CASSLGGGYTGELFF.

The chain employs TRBV9 and TRBJ2-7; 10 bases are a match to TRBD2. The CDR3 is 16 residues long. CDR1 and CDR2 from the germline V gene are SGDLS and YYNGEE. Germline trimming cut 2 bases from V and 5 bases from J; bases unmatched to any gene: 10. The CDR3 loop is CASSVLPSGRIHEQYF. DNA of the CDR3: TGTGCCAGCAGCGTTTTGCCTAGCGGGAGAATCCACGAGCAGTACTTC.

This sequence joins TRBV28 and TRBJ2-7, with 8 bases identical to TRBD2. The CDR3 spans 15 residues. Germline V gene sequence: CDR1 MDHEN, CDR2 SYDVKM. V was clipped by 5 bases and J by 2 bases; unmatched bases: 8. The CDR3 coding sequence is TGTGCCAGCAGTCTTTCGGGACTAGTAACCTACGAGCAGTACTTC. As protein: CASSLSGLVTYEQYF.

This chain links TRBV6-1 with TRBJ2-5; 11 nucleotides agree with TRBD2. The J segment lost 11 bases and the V segment lost 6 bases, leaving 8 bases of the junction unmatched. The CDR3 loop spans 13 amino acids. Looked up from germline, CDR1 is MNHNS and CDR2 is SASEGT. In DNA, the CDR3 is TGTGCCAGCAGCCTTACTAGCGGGAGAGAGCAGTACTTC. Its protein is CASSLTSGREQYF.